The rows below give T cell receptor beta chains drawn from one sample of a study of T cells in Graves' hyperthyroidism and ophthalmopathy. TCRdb called the multiplex PCR reads again in MiXCR, with one record for every CDR3 protein. The sample has 500,000 to 650,000 distinct CDR3 sequences; 13% to 15% are singletons. The sample was blood. These receptor sequences come from a woman in her thirties or forties with Graves' hyperthyroidism. CDR3s include the opening cysteine and the closing phenylalanine or tryptophan. The D gene is left open where the match is weak. Size tells how often a clone was seen (once, few, many) or the class of an expanded clone, and some rows leave it out.

abundance | j_gene | d_gene | v_gene | CDR3nt | CDR3aa
- | TRBJ2-1 | TRBD1 | TRBV10-3 | TGTGCCACCTACACGGACAGGGGGCCAGACAATGAGCAGTTCTTC | CATYTDRGPDNEQFF
many | TRBJ2-1 | TRBD2 | TRBV20-1 | TGCAGTGCTAGAGCGAATAGCGGGGGCTACAATGAGCAGTTCTTC | CSARANSGGYNEQFF
many | TRBJ2-1 | TRBD2 | TRBV28 | TGTGCCAGCAGTTTCTTCGACCTCCGACTAGCGGGAGGGCGGAGCTCCTACAATGAGCAGTTCTTC | CASSFFDLRLAGGRSSYNEQFF
many | TRBJ1-5 | - | TRBV3-1 | TGTGCCAGCAGCCAAGATTCGCAGGTCAATCAGCCCCAGCATTTT | CASSQDSQVNQPQHF
many | TRBJ2-2 | - | TRBV30 | TGTGCCTGGAGTGCGGGACTGACGCCGAACACCGGGGAGCTGTTTTTT | CAWSAGLTPNTGELFF
few | TRBJ2-3 | TRBD2 | TRBV9 | TGTGCCAGCACCAAACGGGGGGACGGCGGAGCAGATACGCAGTATTTT | CASTKRGDGGADTQYF
few | TRBJ2-5 | - | TRBV14 | TGTGCCAGCAGCCAAGATGCAGTCCAAGAGACCCAGTACTTC | CASSQDAVQETQYF
few | TRBJ2-5 | TRBD2 | TRBV19 | TGTGCCAGTAGCACGGGACTAGCGGGAGGGCGGAACAGGGAGACCCAGTACTTC | CASSTGLAGGRNRETQYF
many | TRBJ1-2 | TRBD1 | TRBV28 | TGTGCCAGCAGTTCCGGGACAGCGCGTTACTATGGCTACACCTTC | CASSSGTARYYGYTF
- | TRBJ2-1 | TRBD2 | TRBV7-2 | TGTGCCAGCAGCTCCATCAGCGGGAGAAAGAATAAGCAGTTCTTC | CASSSISGRKNKQFF
- | TRBJ1-1 | - | TRBV10-3 | TGTGCCATCAAGGCCGGGCGCTTAGACACTGAAGCTTTCTTT | CAIKAGRLDTEAFF
many | TRBJ2-7 | TRBD1 | TRBV6-1 | TGTGCCAGCAGTGCCGGGACAGGGGACTTCTACGAGCAGTACTTC | CASSAGTGDFYEQYF
few | TRBJ2-7 | TRBD2 | TRBV20-1 | TGCAGTGCAACCATCCAGCGAACTAGCGGCGAGCAGTACTTC | CSATIQRTSGEQYF
few | TRBJ2-7 | TRBD2 | TRBV4-1 | TGCGCCAGCAGCCAACAGACTAGCGGGAGGTTCTACGAGCAGTACTTC | CASSQQTSGRFYEQYF
many | TRBJ1-6 | TRBD1 | TRBV20-1 | TGCAGTGCTAGAGATGAAAGGACAGGGGTGTATAATTCACCCCTCCACTTT | CSARDERTGVYNSPLHF
few | TRBJ2-5 | - | TRBV20-1 | TGCAGTGCTTCCCGACAGGGAGGTGGGGAGACCCAGTACTTC | CSASRQGGGETQYF
many | TRBJ2-1 | - | TRBV27 | TGTGCCAGCAGTTCCCTCGGGTTCTTCTCCTACAATGAGCAGTTCTTC | CASSSLGFFSYNEQFF
many | TRBJ2-3 | - | TRBV30 | TGTGCCTGGAGTCGGGTGTTAGGGTCAGATACGCAGTATTTT | CAWSRVLGSDTQYF
- | TRBJ2-1 | TRBD2 | TRBV6-1 | TGTGCCAGCAGTGGCCCCCGGGAGGGCCAACACCCTAATGAGCAGTTCTTC | CASSGPREGQHPNEQFF
- | TRBJ2-1 | TRBD2 | TRBV10-3 | TGTGCCATCAGCTTTAGCGGGAGCGACTCCTACAATGAGCAGTTCTTC | CAISFSGSDSYNEQFF
many | TRBJ1-1 | - | TRBV30 | TGTGCCTGGTGGTCCCGGGTCCTAAACACTGAAGCTTTCTTT | CAWWSRVLNTEAFF
few | TRBJ1-4 | TRBD1 | TRBV14 | TGTGCCAGCAGCTCACCGGGACAGCTAAATGAAAAACTGTTTTTT | CASSSPGQLNEKLFF
few | TRBJ2-5 | - | TRBV15 | TGTGCCACCAGCCCAGCGAAAAAAGAGACCCAGTACTTC | CATSPAKKETQYF
- | TRBJ2-1 | TRBD2 | TRBV5-1 | TGTGCCAGCAGCTTGGGGTCTAGCGGGAGCGCCTACAATGAGCAGTTCTTC | CASSLGSSGSAYNEQFF
few | TRBJ2-5 | - | TRBV10-3 | TGTGCCATCAGTAGCTTGAATCAAGAGACCCAGTACTTC | CAISSLNQETQYF
many | TRBJ2-3 | - | TRBV11-2 | TGTGCCAGCAGTGCTGGGCCCACAGATACGCAGTATTTT | CASSAGPTDTQYF
- | TRBJ1-5 | TRBD1 | TRBV28 | TGTGCCAGCAGCAAAACAGGGGGGGGCGGTCAGCCCCAGCATTTT | CASSKTGGGGQPQHF
many | TRBJ2-7 | TRBD2 | TRBV28 | TGTGCCAGCAGCTCACCCTCTAGCGGGAGCGACGAGCAGTACTTC | CASSSPSSGSDEQYF
many | TRBJ1-2 | - | TRBV6-1 | TGTGCCAGCAGTGAAAAACGAGCGGGCGGCGGGAGCTATGGCTACACCTTC | CASSEKRAGGGSYGYTF
- | TRBJ2-7 | TRBD1 | TRBV28 | TGTGCCAGCAGTTTATGGACAGGGGAGTCCTCCGAGCAGTACTTC | CASSLWTGESSEQYF
many | TRBJ2-4 | - | TRBV12-3/TRBV12-4 | TGTGCCAGCAGTCCCGAGCCCCTTGAAAACATTCAGTACTTC | CASSPEPLENIQYF
many | TRBJ2-2 | TRBD1 | TRBV5-1 | TGCGCCAGCAGCTTGGGCGCAGGGGGCACCGGGGAGCTGTTTTTT | CASSLGAGGTGELFF
many | TRBJ2-2 | - | TRBV6-1 | TGTGCCAGCAGTGTCCTAGCGTCAAACACCGGGGAGCTGTTTTTT | CASSVLASNTGELFF
many | TRBJ2-5 | - | TRBV28 | TGTGCCAGCAGTTTCGGGGGGGGACAGGGAGAAGAGACCCAGTACTTC | CASSFGGGQGEETQYF
many | TRBJ2-3 | TRBD2 | TRBV5-5 | TGTGCCAGCAGCTTGACTACTAGCGGCACAGATACGCAGTATTTT | CASSLTTSGTDTQYF
many | TRBJ1-1 | TRBD1 | TRBV18 | TGTGCCAGCTCACGACAGGGGAAAGAAGCTTTCTTT | CASSRQGKEAFF
- | TRBJ2-7 | TRBD2 | TRBV6-1 | TGTGCCACCGTCCGGGCGGGGGGACTGTACGAGCAGTACTTC | CATVRAGGLYEQYF
- | TRBJ2-1 | - | TRBV3-1 | TGTGCCAGCAGCCGGCGGCTACAGGGTATCTACAATGAGCAGTTCTTC | CASSRRLQGIYNEQFF
many | TRBJ2-1 | - | TRBV5-1 | TGCGCCAGCAGCTTCCAACCTCCCCAGGTCGACTACAATGAGCAGTTCTTC | CASSFQPPQVDYNEQFF
- | TRBJ2-2 | - | TRBV28 | TGTGCCAGCAGTTTGGAACAGGGAGGCACCGGGGAGCTGTTTTTT | CASSLEQGGTGELFF
many | TRBJ2-3 | TRBD1 | TRBV28 | TGTGCCAGCAGTTTAAGTTACAGGGGGAAAGATACGCAGTATTTT | CASSLSYRGKDTQYF
many | TRBJ2-3 | - | TRBV11-2 | TGTGCCAGCAGCTCGGGAATGAGCACAGATACGCAGTATTTT | CASSSGMSTDTQYF
many | TRBJ2-3 | - | TRBV20-1 | TGCAGTGCTATCTCCCTAGGCGGCTCAGATACGCAGTATTTT | CSAISLGGSDTQYF
- | TRBJ1-1 | - | TRBV10-3 | TGTGCCATCACTAGGGACAAGAACACTGAAGCTTTCTTT | CAITRDKNTEAFF
- | TRBJ2-2 | - | TRBV11-2 | TGTGCCAGCAGCTTAGATGAGGTTGTCGGGGAGCTGTTTTTT | CASSLDEVVGELFF
few | TRBJ2-1 | TRBD2 | TRBV2 | TGTGCCAGCAGTGAGGGTAGCGGGAGAGGAGAGACCCAGTTCTTC | CASSEGSGRGETQFF
many | TRBJ2-3 | - | TRBV6-1 | TGTGCCAGCAGCCAAAGCGGGTCTAGCACAGATACGCAGTATTTT | CASSQSGSSTDTQYF
few | TRBJ2-1 | - | TRBV7-6 | TGTGCCAGCAGCTCGGCCAGTTCGTCCTACAATGAGCAGTTCTTC | CASSSASSSYNEQFF
- | TRBJ2-5 | - | TRBV9 | TGTGCCAGCAGCCTCACCCCGACAAACACGGGGGAGACCCAGTACTTC | CASSLTPTNTGETQYF
few | TRBJ2-7 | - | TRBV20-1 | TGCAGTGCTAGAGATCAAAGGTACGAGCAGTACTTC | CSARDQRYEQYF
- | TRBJ1-2 | - | TRBV4-1 | TGCGCCAGCAGCCAAGATCTTTCCCATGGCTACACCTTC | CASSQDLSHGYTF
many | TRBJ2-1 | - | TRBV24-1 | TGTGCCACCAGTGACCCCGCCTCTTCCTACAATGAGCAGTTCTTC | CATSDPASSYNEQFF
many | TRBJ2-5 | - | TRBV7-8 | TGTGCCAGCAGCTTAGATAGCTCCTTGGGAGAGACCCAGTACTTC | CASSLDSSLGETQYF
few | TRBJ2-6 | TRBD1 | TRBV20-1 | TGCAGTGCTAGAGAGGGACAGGGGAACGCTGGGGCCAACGTCCTGACTTTC | CSAREGQGNAGANVLTF
many | TRBJ2-1 | TRBD2 | TRBV27 | TGTGCCAGCAGTCGATGGGGGGGGGGCTACAATGAGCAGTTCTTC | CASSRWGGGYNEQFF
once | TRBJ2-5 | - | TRBV19 | TGTGCCAGTAGCAGAACCGGGACGAAAGAGACCCAGTACTTC | CASSRTGTKETQYF
many | TRBJ1-2 | TRBD1 | TRBV12-3/TRBV12-4 | TGTGCCAGCAGTTTAATCGGACAGGAGACTAACTATGGCTACACCTTC | CASSLIGQETNYGYTF
few | TRBJ2-2 | TRBD1 | TRBV20-1 | TGCAGTGCTAGACCCCGGTACAGGGGCAGGCGATACGATGGCACCGGGGAGCTGTTTTTT | CSARPRYRGRRYDGTGELFF